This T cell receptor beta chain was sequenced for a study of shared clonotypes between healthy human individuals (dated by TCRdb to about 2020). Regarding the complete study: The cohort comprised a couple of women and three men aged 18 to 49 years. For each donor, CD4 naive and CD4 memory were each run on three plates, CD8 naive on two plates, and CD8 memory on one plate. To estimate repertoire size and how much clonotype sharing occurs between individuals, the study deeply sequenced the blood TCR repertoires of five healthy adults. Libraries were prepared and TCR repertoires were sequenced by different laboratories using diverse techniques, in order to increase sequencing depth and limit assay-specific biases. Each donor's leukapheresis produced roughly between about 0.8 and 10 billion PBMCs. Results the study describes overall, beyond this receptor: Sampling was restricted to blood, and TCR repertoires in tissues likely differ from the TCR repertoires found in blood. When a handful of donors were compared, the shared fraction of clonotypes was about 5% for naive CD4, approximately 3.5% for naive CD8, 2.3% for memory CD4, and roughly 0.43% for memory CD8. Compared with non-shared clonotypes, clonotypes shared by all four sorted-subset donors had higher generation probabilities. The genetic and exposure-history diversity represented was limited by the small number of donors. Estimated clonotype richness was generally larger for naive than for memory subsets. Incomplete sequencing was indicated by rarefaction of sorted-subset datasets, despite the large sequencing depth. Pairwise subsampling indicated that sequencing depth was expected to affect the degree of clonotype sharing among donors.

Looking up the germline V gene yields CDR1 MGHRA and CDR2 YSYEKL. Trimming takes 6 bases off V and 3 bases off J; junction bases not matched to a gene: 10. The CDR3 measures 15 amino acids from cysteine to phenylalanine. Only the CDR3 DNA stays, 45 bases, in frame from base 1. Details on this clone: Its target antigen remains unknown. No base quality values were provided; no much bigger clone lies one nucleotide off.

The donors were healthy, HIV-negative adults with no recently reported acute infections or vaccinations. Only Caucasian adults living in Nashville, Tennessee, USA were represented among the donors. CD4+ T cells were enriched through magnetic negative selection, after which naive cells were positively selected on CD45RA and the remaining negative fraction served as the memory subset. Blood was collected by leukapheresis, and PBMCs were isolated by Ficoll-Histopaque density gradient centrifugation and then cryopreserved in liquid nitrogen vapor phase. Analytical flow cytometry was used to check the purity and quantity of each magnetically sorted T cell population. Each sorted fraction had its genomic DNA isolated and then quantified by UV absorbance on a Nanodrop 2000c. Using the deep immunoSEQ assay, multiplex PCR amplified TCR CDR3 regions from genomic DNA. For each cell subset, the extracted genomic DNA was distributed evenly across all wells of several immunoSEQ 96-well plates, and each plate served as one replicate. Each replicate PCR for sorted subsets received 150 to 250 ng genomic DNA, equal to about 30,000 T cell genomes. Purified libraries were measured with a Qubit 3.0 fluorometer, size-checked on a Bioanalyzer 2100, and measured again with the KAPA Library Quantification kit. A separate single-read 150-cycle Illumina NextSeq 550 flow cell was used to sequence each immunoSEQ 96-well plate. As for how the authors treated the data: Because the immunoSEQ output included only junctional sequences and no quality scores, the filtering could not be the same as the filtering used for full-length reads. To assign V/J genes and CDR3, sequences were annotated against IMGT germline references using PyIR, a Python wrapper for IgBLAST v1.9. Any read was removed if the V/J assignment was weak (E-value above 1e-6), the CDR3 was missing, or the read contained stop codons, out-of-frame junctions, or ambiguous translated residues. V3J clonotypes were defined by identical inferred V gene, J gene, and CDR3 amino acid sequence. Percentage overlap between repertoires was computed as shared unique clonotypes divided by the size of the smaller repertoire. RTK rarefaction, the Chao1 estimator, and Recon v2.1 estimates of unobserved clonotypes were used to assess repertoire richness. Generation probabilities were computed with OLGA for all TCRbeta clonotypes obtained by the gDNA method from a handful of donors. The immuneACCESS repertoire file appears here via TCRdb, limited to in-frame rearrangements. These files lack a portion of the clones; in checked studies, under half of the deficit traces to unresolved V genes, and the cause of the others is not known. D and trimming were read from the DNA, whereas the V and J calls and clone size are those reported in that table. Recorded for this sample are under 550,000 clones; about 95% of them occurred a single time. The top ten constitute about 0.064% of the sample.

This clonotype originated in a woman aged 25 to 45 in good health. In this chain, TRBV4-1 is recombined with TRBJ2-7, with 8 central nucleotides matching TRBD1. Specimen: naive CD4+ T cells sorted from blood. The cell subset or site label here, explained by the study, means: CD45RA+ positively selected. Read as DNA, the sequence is TGCGCCAGCAGTCAAAACAGGGGGATAAACTACGAGCAGTACTTC. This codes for CASSQNRGINYEQYF.